This T cell receptor (beta chain) was identified during a study of blood T cell repertoires in COVID-19. About the research overall: Donors in the United States, Italy and Spain gave samples during acute or convalescent COVID-19.

The germline V gene has CDR1 MNHEY and CDR2 SVGAGI. Trimming stripped 2 bases from V and 3 bases from J, with 10 bases between. The length of the CDR3 is 15 residues. Assignment of participants to cohorts was predicated upon participant-reported clinical history. Among Cohort 3 donors, those recovered had two negative PCRs, clearance, or symptom resolution. Clones were read by immunoSEQ multiplex PCR, and TCRdb kept only the in-frame ones, dropping some. Here the sample spans roughly 260,000 clones, around nine tenths being singletons. This chain joins TRBV6-5 and TRBJ2-2; a possible D gene is TRBD1 (6 bases). The source of this sequence is a woman aged 18-29 years who had recovered from COVID-19. The sample consisted of PBMCs or T cells enriched from blood (not recorded which). CDR3 in amino acids: CASSYTGQYTGELFF. CDR3 DNA: TGTGCCAGCAGTTACACCGGACAGTACACCGGGGAGCTGTTTTTT.